This TCR beta chain was sequenced during a study of cytomegalovirus exposure and HLA in healthy donors. Assay used: immunoSEQ multiplex PCR; TCRdb lists only in-frame clones, some missing. There are about 57,000 clones in the sample; roughly 90% occur only once, and 1% to 1.5% lies in the top ten. The donors were part of the validation cohort of 120 or so subjects. That cohort was separate from the first cohort, which comprised 500 to 850 subjects. The V gene lost 4 bases and the J gene lost 5 bases, with 18 bases spanning the gap. Germline V gene sequence: CDR1 SGHAT, CDR2 FQNNGV. This CDR3 is 16 amino acids long. Turning to this clone: Its antigen is currently unknown.

Findings of the study overall: Through in vitro validation, a few CMV-associated chains were shown to be specific for CMV antigens. Investigators reported approximately 170 TCR beta chains as tied to cytomegalovirus.

The chain joins TRBV11-2 to TRBJ2-1, with D maybe TRBD2 (6 bases). Sequenced input: PBMCs. This clonotype was sampled from a woman under 30 in good health and CMV-seronegative. CDR3 nucleotides: TGTGCCAGCAGCTCGTCACTGACGGGAGATCACAATGAGCAGTTCTTC. Its protein product is CASSSSLTGDHNEQFF. The full variable domain, with the rest looked up from reference TRBV11-2 and TRBJ2-1, is EAGVAQSPRYKIIEKRQSVAFWCNPISGHATLYWYQQILGQGPKLLIQFQNNGVVDDSQLPKDRFSAERLKGVDSTLKIQPAKLEDSAVYLCASSSSLTGDHNEQFFGPGTRLTVL.